Listed here are 32 T cell receptor beta chains from one sample, sequenced in a study of tumor-infiltrating lymphocytes in primary liver carcinoma. TCR beta cDNA was prepared out of around 460 ng total RNA by means of a constant-region primer. ARM-PCR was slightly modified, and three nested multiplex PCR rounds with it gave rise to the TCR beta libraries. Investigators reported that the first two PCR rounds, at 10 cycles each, used TRBV1-TRBV30 forward primers with a C-beta reverse primer. TCRdb independently ran MiXCR on the multiplex PCR reads; one entry per CDR3 protein. In the table there are 300,000 to 400,000 distinct CDR3 sequences, roughly two thirds of which are singletons. Germline DNA was also extracted, with blood RNA taken from unsorted whole blood. The source material was peripheral blood. The receptors derive from a man between 40 and 49 years old with primary liver carcinoma and hepatitis B virus infection.

This clonotype was seen only a few times. CDR3 residues: CAGTYSGGPQGNEQFF. The CDR3 DNA reads TGTGCCGGCACCTATAGTGGGGGGCCCCAGGGCAATGAGCAGTTCTTC. The genes are TRBV6-6 and TRBJ2-1; possibly TRBD1 or TRBD2 for D (6 bases each). This CDR3 is 16 amino acids long. Germline CDR1 is MNHNY and CDR2 is SVGAGI (reference sequence). Between the trimmed V and J ends, which lost 11 bases and 6 bases, there was a span of 26 bases.

Of note for this clonotype: The junction does not match germline at one end; this may be a read error. The chain combines TRBV29-1 with TRBJ2-5; D ambiguous. Germline V gene data show CDR1 as SQVTM and CDR2 as ANQGSEA. The CDR3 is 13 residues long. The CDR3 loop is CSVGASVQETQYF. The CDR3 DNA reads TGCAGCGTTGGAGCCTCGGTACAAGAGACCCAGTACTTT.

As concerns this clonotype: The CDR3 does not close with the conserved phenylalanine or tryptophan, likely indicating a read error. V gene TRBV6-6 combines with J gene TRBJ1-5, with 7 bases lining up with TRBD2. The J call may not be correct, given that the DNA end is closer to TRBJ2-3. Germline loops: CDR1 MNHNY, CDR2 SVGAGI (reference sequence). The CDR3 extends over 16 amino acids. CDR3 nucleotides: TGTGCCAGCAGTTACCCCAGTGGCGGGGAGGGCCAGCCCCAGTATTTA. It is translated as CASSYPSGGEGQPQYL.

As for this clonotype: A single base separates this from a much larger clone, so it may be a read error. The V and J genes are TRBV6-1 and TRBJ2-1; no clear D gene. The V and J ends lost 1 base and 5 bases respectively, with 15 bases between them. The CDR3 totals 16 residues. Germline V gene data show CDR1 as MNHNS and CDR2 as SASEGT. The CDR3 loop is CASSEDFQCMNNEQFF. CDR3 sequence (DNA): TGTGCCAGCAGTGAAGATTTCCAGTGTATGAACAATGAGCAGTTCTTC.

As regards this clonotype: The CDR3 does not end in the conserved phenylalanine or tryptophan, so this is likely a read error. The DNA is omitted, as the CDR3 cannot be located on it reliably, and the CDR3 follows TCRdb's listing. This chain connects TRBV5-5 to TRBJ2-5. Germline CDR1 and CDR2: SGHKS and YYEKEE (reference sequence). The CDR3 totals 17 residues, both ends included. CDR3 protein: CASSFRPRGNLGETQYS.

This clonotype was picked up many times. V gene TRBV29-1 combines with J gene TRBJ1-1, with 7 bases matching TRBD1. Germline lookup yields CDR1 SQVTM and CDR2 ANQGSEA. The junction had 7 bases not matched to a gene; V was cut back by 6 bases and J by 0 bases. The CDR3 loop spans 14 amino acids. CDR3 nucleotide sequence: TGCAGCGTCCGAAAAGGGGGCTTGAACACTGAAGCTTTCTTT. It yields the protein CSVRKGGLNTEAFF.

With regard to this clonotype: Its ends do not fully match the called genes, so a read error is possible. The chain is built from TRBV29-1 and TRBJ1-2; D remains ambiguous. Germline loops: CDR1 SQVTM, CDR2 ANQGSEA. The CDR3 length is 13 residues. The CDR3 nucleotides are TGCAGTGTTGAAGATGGCAAGGGCTATGGTTACATCTTC. This translates into CSVEDGKGYGYIF.

Of note for this clonotype: It is likely a read error, because the conserved phenylalanine at the end of the CDR3 is missing. The DNA is left out, because the CDR3 cannot be placed on it with certainty; the CDR3 is given as TCRdb lists it. This chain connects TRBV29-1 to TRBJ1-1; TRBD1, the table's D call, was not compared with the DNA. Germline assignment: CDR1 SQVTM and CDR2 ANQGSEA. The CDR3 contains 14 residues when both ends are counted. CDR3 amino acids: CSVWQGVVGTETFL.

In the case of this clonotype: A much larger clone differs by one base, so this may be a read error. This chain uses TRBV12-5 with TRBJ2-1, with D unclear. Germline CDR1 reads LGHNT; CDR2 reads FRNRAP. Trimming left V 0 bases short and J 5 bases short, with 26 bases between. This CDR3 region has 20 residues. The CDR3 sequence is CASGLVPVTIGPLPHNEQFF. The CDR3 nucleotides read TGTGCTAGTGGTTTGGTCCCTGTTACTATCGGGCCCCTTCCCCACAATGAGCAGTTCTTC.

The CDR3, as DNA: TGCGCCAGCAGCCTACTAGCGGGAGTAGGGGCCGGGGAGCTGTTTTTT. It encodes CASSLLAGVGAGELFF. This chain uses TRBV5-1 with TRBJ2-2, with TRBD2 identical over 11 bases. V dropped 4 bases and J dropped 6; count of bases not matched to a gene: 8. This CDR3 is 16 amino acids long. The germline CDR1 and CDR2 sequences are SGHRS and YFSETQ.

The chain employs TRBV6-5 and TRBJ2-2; 9 bases line up with TRBD1. CDR3 size: 16 residues. CDR1 and CDR2 from the germline V gene are MNHEY and SVGAGI. Germline trimming cut 5 bases from V and 1 base from J; bases unmatched to any gene: 5. CDR3 sequence reads: CASSVQGAWNTGELFF. The CDR3 nucleotides are TGTGCCAGCAGTGTACAGGGGGCCTGGAACACCGGGGAGCTGTTTTTT.

As for this clonotype: A junction boundary mismatches the germline segment, possibly from a read error. The chain couples TRBV11-2 to TRBJ2-7; the D gene is possibly TRBD1 (6 bases). CDR3 length equals 15 residues. CDR1 is SGHAT and CDR2 is FQNNGV in the germline V gene. Here the CDR3 reads CDSTLDQGLPREQYF. The CDR3 nucleotides read TGTGACAGCACCCTAGACCAGGGGCTCCCTCGCGAGCAGTACTTC.

This clonotype occurred once. Mismatch with germline at one junction end may stem from a read error. V usage is TRBV11-2 and J usage is TRBJ2-1, with a tentative D call TRBD2 (6 bases). The length of the CDR3 is 14 residues. Germline assignment: CDR1 SGHAT and CDR2 FQNNGV. The CDR3 nucleotides read TGTACCAGCAGCTTAGGGAGGTTGAACAATGAGCAGTTCTTC. This gives the protein CTSSLGRLNNEQFF.

Of note for this clonotype: This may come from a read error, since a much larger clone is one base off. The chain couples TRBV6-2 or TRBV6-3 to TRBJ2-3, with TRBD2 identical over 7 bases. Trimming at V came to 5 bases and at J to 0 bases, leaving 8 bases not matched to a gene. CDR1 MNHEY and CDR2 SVGEGT come from the germline V gene. CDR3 length equals 16 residues. The CDR3 bases are TGTGCCAGCAGTGACGGACTAGTTACTAGCACAGATACGCAGTATTTT. This translates into CASSDGLVTSTDTQYF.

Note on this clonotype: This may stem from a read error, because a much larger clone lies one nucleotide away. The missing conserved phenylalanine or tryptophan at the end of this CDR3 makes a read error likely. The V gene is TRBV6-2 or TRBV6-3, the J gene TRBJ1-2, with a tentative D call TRBD1 (6 bases). Germline V gene data show CDR1 as MNHEY and CDR2 as SVGEGT. This CDR3 is 14 amino acids long. Trimming pared 6 bases from V and 2 bases from J, leaving 13 bases between. The CDR3 bases are TGTGCCAGCAGCCCCGACAGGCTAAACTATGGCTACACCTAC. Protein product: CASSPDRLNYGYTY.

The V call is TRBV6-6, the J call TRBJ2-3; 12 bases match TRBD2. The J segment lost 6 bases and the V segment lost 4 bases, leaving 5 bases of the junction unmatched. Germline V gene lookup returns CDR1 MNHNY and CDR2 SVGAGI (reference sequence). The CDR3 totals 15 residues. For the CDR3, the DNA is TGTGCCAGCAGTTCCCTAGCGGGAGGGGGGGATACGCAGTATTTT. Translating gives CASSSLAGGGDTQYF.

Worth noting for this clonotype: A much larger clone lies one base from this, so it may be a read error. This chain connects TRBV12-3 or TRBV12-4 to TRBJ1-5; D is undetermined. V was trimmed by 2 bases and J by 7 bases, leaving 6 bases between them. This CDR3 has 12 residues. The CDR3 region has the DNA TGTGCCAGCAGTTTACCTGGCCAGCCCCAGCATTTT. As protein: CASSLPGQPQHF.

As to this clonotype: A much larger clone lies a single base off, so this may be a read error. The genes are TRBV6-1 and TRBJ1-2; perhaps TRBD1 as D (5 bases). Germline-derived CDR1 and CDR2 are MNHNS and SASEGT. CDR3 length: 14 amino acids. CDR3 bases: TGTGTCAGCACCGACAGTAAGATTGGCTATGGCTACACCTTC. Protein sequence: CVSTDSKIGYGYTF.

This clonotype was recorded at least ten times. The chain recombines TRBV6-5 with TRBJ2-2; no reliable D call. Germline CDR1 is MNHEY and CDR2 is SVGAGI. This CDR3 has 17 amino acids. Trimming shortened V by 2 bases and J by 1 base, and 14 bases separated the two germline ends. CDR3 nucleotide sequence: TGTGCCAGCAGTTACGGTCGCGGCGCTCTGAACACCGGGGAGCTGTTTTTT. Its protein is CASSYGRGALNTGELFF.

This clonotype has a count of ten or more. The chain links TRBV12-3 or TRBV12-4 to TRBJ2-1; TRBD2 matches at 10 bases. The CDR3 extends over 14 amino acids. V shed 5 bases and J 4 bases; nucleotides not matched to a gene: 2. CDR3 loop: CASSPSGRYNEQFF. The CDR3 nucleotides read TGTGCCAGCAGTCCTAGCGGGAGATACAATGAGCAGTTCTTC.

This clonotype was seen a single time. One junction end does not reproduce the germline sequence, and a read error may be involved. The CDR3 sequence is CASSLVAGVCNVQFF. CDR3 DNA sequence: TGTGCCAGCAGCTTAGTAGCGGGAGTTTGCAATGTGCAGTTCTTC. The chain uses TRBV11-2 and TRBJ2-1; 9 nucleotides line up with TRBD2. Germline CDR1 is SGHAT and CDR2 is FQNNGV. The CDR3 extends over 15 amino acids.

Points on this clonotype: This clone may be a read error of a much larger clone one base away. The chain links TRBV5-4 to TRBJ2-5; the match to TRBD1 covers 8 bases. Germline CDR1 and CDR2: SGHNT and YYREEE (reference sequence). The CDR3 is made up of 14 amino acids. The V and J ends lost 6 bases and 4 bases, in that order; junction bases with no gene match: 8. In nucleotides, the CDR3 is TGTGCCAGCAAGGATACGGACAGGGCAGAGACCCAGTACTTC. This encodes CASKDTDRAETQYF.

Comment on this clonotype: One base away lies a much larger clone, so this may be a sequencing read error. V usage is TRBV6-1 and J usage is TRBJ2-5, with 9 positions matching TRBD2. This CDR3 spans 15 amino acids. The germline V gene encodes CDR1 MNHNS and CDR2 SASEGT. In DNA form, the CDR3 reads TGTGCCAGCAGCGAGACGACTAGCGGACAAGAGACCCAGTGCTTC. Its protein is CASSETTSGQETQCF.

On this clonotype itself: This is likely a read error, given that the CDR3 carries no conserved phenylalanine or tryptophan at its end. The rearrangement uses TRBV11-1 and TRBJ2-7; TRBD1 aligns across 10 bases. Germline V CDR1 and CDR2: SGHAT, FQDESV (reference sequence). This CDR3 is built from 14 residues. In nucleotides, the CDR3 is TGTGTCAGCAACACCGGGACAGGGGTATACGAGCAGTACTCC. Residues: CVSNTGTGVYEQYS.

This clonotype was seen at least ten times. The chain links TRBV10-2 to TRBJ2-4; D gene uncertain. The V gene lost 3 bases and the J gene lost 7 bases, with 10 bases spanning the gap. Germline V gene lookup returns CDR1 WSHSY and CDR2 SAAADI. This CDR3 spans 13 amino acids. CDR3 in DNA: TGCGCCAGCAGTGACCCTTCCTCGAACATTCAGTACTTC. It is translated as CASSDPSSNIQYF.

This clonotype ranks as medium-sized. The chain is built from TRBV11-2 and TRBJ2-2, with D maybe TRBD1 (5 bases). Trimming took off 1 base at V and 6 bases at J, with 6 bases between the two ends. CDR3 length equals 13 residues. Looked up from germline, CDR1 is SGHAT and CDR2 is FQNNGV. The CDR3 loop reads CASSLAGSGELFF. In DNA, the CDR3 is TGTGCCAGCAGCTTAGCAGGGTCCGGGGAGCTGTTTTTT.

The chain has TRBV28 and TRBJ1-6; 7 nucleotides line up with TRBD1. CDR1 is MDHEN and CDR2 is SYDVKM in the germline V gene. The V gene end was trimmed by 7 bases and the J gene end by 0 bases; junction bases not matched to a gene: 12. The CDR3 totals 18 residues. The CDR3 here is CASNSHRGGSSYNSPLHF. CDR3 bases: TGTGCCAGCAATTCCCACAGGGGAGGGAGCTCCTATAATTCACCCCTCCACTTT.

As regards this clonotype: At one end the junction does not follow the germline gene, possibly because of a read error. The chain has TRBV5-1 and TRBJ1-3; TRBD1 might be the D (5 bases). There are 15 residues in the CDR3. CDR1 and CDR2 (germline): SGHRS, YFSETQ. The CDR3 loop is CASSPGGFSGDTIYF. Here the CDR3 DNA reads TGCGCCAGCAGCCCCGGGGGTTTCTCTGGAGACACCATATATTTT.

Comment on this clonotype: It is likely a read error, because the conserved phenylalanine at the end of the CDR3 is missing. The chain employs TRBV4-3 and TRBJ2-7, with a weak D call TRBD2 (6 bases). The CDR3 runs to 16 residues. CDR1 and CDR2 (germline): LGHNA, YSLEER. The CDR3 sequence: CASSQPSSDGPYEQYS. CDR3 nucleotide sequence: TGTGCAAGCAGCCAACCATCTAGCGACGGTCCCTACGAGCAGTACTCC.

For this clonotype: The junction differs from germline at one of its ends, possibly a read error. J is TRBJ1-5 and V is TRBV11-3; 7 nucleotides match TRBD1. Looked up from germline, CDR1 is SGHNT and CDR2 is YENEEA. This CDR3 contains 17 residues. CDR3 bases: TGTGCAAGCACCAGACAGGGAGGGAATGGAGACAATCGGCCCCAGCATTTT. Translating gives CASTRQGGNGDNRPQHF.

About this clonotype itself: This CDR3 is missing its conserved last phenylalanine or tryptophan, likely due to a read error. This chain uses TRBV11-3 with TRBJ2-6, with a tentative D call TRBD2 (5 bases). V lost 11 bases and J lost 0, with 11 bases in between. CDR1 and CDR2 (germline): SGHNT, YENEEA. There are 14 residues in the CDR3. In DNA form, the CDR3 reads TGTGCCGGCGGGCTCGGCTCTGGGGCCAACGTCCTGACTATA. Encoded protein: CAGGLGSGANVLTI.

Only a few counts were recorded for this clonotype. This chain connects TRBV5-1 to TRBJ2-2; possible D gene TRBD1, 5 bases. V shed 2 bases and J shed 6 bases, with 11 bases lying between them. This CDR3 comprises 14 residues. The germline gives CDR1 SGHRS, CDR2 YFSETQ. This chain's CDR3 is CASSFRDAAGELFF. The DNA of the CDR3 is TGCGCCAGCAGCTTCAGGGATGCGGCCGGGGAGCTGTTTTTT.